The next 32 T cell receptor beta chains were all read from a single sample in a study of T cells after yellow fever vaccination. A single record per CDR3 protein comes from TCRdb applying MiXCR to the 5' RACE reads. The data contain approximately 510,000 distinct CDR3 sequences, less than 25% of them singletons. Specimen: PBMCs, collected approximately 22 days after the first yellow fever vaccination. The receptors here all came from a man aged 18 to 29 who received the YFV17D yellow fever vaccine.

This clonotype has a count of ten or more. The chain uses TRBV6-5 and TRBJ2-3; 7 nucleotides align to TRBD1. The CDR3 contains 16 residues. V trimming: 0 bases; J trimming: 1 base; junction bases outside the gene matches: 4. Germline loops: CDR1 MNHEY, CDR2 SVGAGI. CDR3: CASSYSTGSGTDTQYF. As DNA, the CDR3 is TGTGCCAGCAGTTACTCGACAGGGAGTGGCACAGATACGCAGTATTTT.

The rearrangement links TRBV12-3 or TRBV12-4 to TRBJ2-7; 9 bases map to TRBD1. The CDR3 has 16 amino acids. With V trimmed by 5 bases and J by 0 bases, 8 bases remained unmatched. Written as DNA, the CDR3 is TGTGCCAGCAGTCGGACAGGGGCCCAAATCTCCTACGAGCAGTACTTC. Residues: CASSRTGAQISYEQYF.

The sample holds a few counts of this clonotype. The J gene is TRBJ1-6, the V gene TRBV12-3 or TRBV12-4; D call uncertain. V lost 7 bases to trimming and J lost 4 bases, with 8 bases between them. The CDR3 spans 13 residues. The CDR3 DNA sequence: TGTGCCAGCACGTGGCAGTATAATTCACCCCTCCACTTT. Protein product: CASTWQYNSPLHF.

A few counts support this clonotype. The chain has TRBV27 and TRBJ2-2; TRBD1 might be the D (7 bases). Germline CDR1 is MNHEY and CDR2 is SMNVEV (reference sequence). The CDR3 sequence is 15 residues long. V lost 4 bases to trimming and J lost 4 bases, with 13 bases between them. CDR3 in amino acids: CASSSGGLGTGELFF. CDR3 coding DNA: TGTGCCAGCAGTTCAGGGGGGTTAGGCACCGGGGAGCTGTTTTTT.

V usage is TRBV7-9 and J usage is TRBJ2-3; 8 bases match TRBD1. The V segment lost 2 bases and the J segment 5 bases; nucleotides outside the gene matches: 6. Looked up from germline, CDR1 is SEHNR and CDR2 is FQNEAQ (reference sequence). The CDR3 totals 15 residues. For the CDR3, the DNA is TGTGCCAGCAGCTTATCAGGGGGCCTAGGAGATACGCAGTATTTT. This sequence encodes CASSLSGGLGDTQYF.

This clonotype was detected many times. V and J are TRBV7-8 and TRBJ1-1; 9 nucleotides match TRBD1. Germline V CDR1 and CDR2: SGHVS, FQNEAQ. CDR3 size: 15 residues. Trimming removed 5 bases from V and 1 base from J; junction bases left unmatched: 5. CDR3 loop: CASSRQGDWNTEAFF. The CDR3 DNA is TGTGCCAGCAGCAGACAGGGGGATTGGAACACTGAAGCTTTCTTT.

V usage is TRBV11-2 and J usage is TRBJ2-5, with 8 nucleotides matching TRBD1. The germline V gene encodes CDR1 SGHAT and CDR2 FQNNGV. The CDR3 runs to 14 residues. With 5 bases clipped from V and 4 bases from J, the junction kept 6 bases outside the gene matches. CDR3 bases: TGTGCCAGCAGCGTAGGACAGGGAGTAGAGACCCAGTACTTC. Translating it yields CASSVGQGVETQYF.

The chain recombines TRBV4-3 with TRBJ2-5; D not certain. The CDR3 runs to 15 residues. Trimming stripped 1 base from V and 5 bases from J, with 14 bases between. Germline V gene data show CDR1 as LGHNA and CDR2 as YSLEER. CDR3 sequence (DNA): TGCGCCAGCAGCCAAGGGAACAGAGAAGGGGAGACCCAGTACTTC. Translation: CASSQGNREGETQYF.

The V gene is TRBV4-3, the J gene TRBJ2-3; 10 bases fit TRBD2. Germline CDR1 reads LGHNA; CDR2 reads YSLEER. Germline trimming cut 3 bases from V and 4 bases from J; bases unmatched to any gene: 19. This CDR3 contains 20 residues. The CDR3 region is CASSQTASASGGLRADTQYF. The CDR3 bases are TGCGCCAGCAGCCAGACCGCGTCGGCTAGCGGGGGACTTCGAGCAGATACGCAGTATTTT.

This chain links TRBV7-6 with TRBJ2-3; TRBD2 agrees at 7 bases. The junction had 8 bases not matched to a gene; V was cut back by 1 base and J by 10 bases. The CDR3 length is 14 residues. Germline assignment: CDR1 SGHVS and CDR2 FNYEAQ. DNA for the CDR3: TGTGCCAGCAGCTTAGGGGGGAGGGGCGTGCCGCAGTATTTT. Its translation: CASSLGGRGVPQYF.

The CDR3 loop is CASSLNDGNTIYF. The CDR3 coding sequence is TGTGCCAGCAGCTTAAATGATGGAAACACCATATATTTT. The chain employs TRBV7-3 and TRBJ1-3; D is unclear. Germline V CDR1 and CDR2: SGHTA, FQGTGA. With 1 base removed from V and 3 bases from J, the gap between germline ends came to 4 bases. The CDR3 is made up of 13 amino acids.

This clonotype appeared a few times. This chain joins TRBV16 and TRBJ1-1, with D hard to call. Trimming shortened V by 4 bases and J by 4 bases, and 10 bases separated the two germline ends. Germline V lookup: CDR1 KGHSY, CDR2 FQNENV. This CDR3 has 13 residues. DNA of the CDR3: TGTGCCAGCAGCCCGGAGTTAGGCACTGAAGCTTTCTTT. This codes for CASSPELGTEAFF.

This clonotype turned up a few times. The chain couples TRBV7-9 to TRBJ1-4; D is ambiguous. The CDR3 runs to 12 residues. Trimming removed 8 bases from V and 0 bases from J, with 4 bases in between. Germline V lookup: CDR1 SEHNR, CDR2 FQNEAQ (reference sequence). DNA for the CDR3: TGTGCCAGCCTGGCAACTAATGAAAAACTGTTTTTT. Protein sequence: CASLATNEKLFF.

This clonotype occurred a few times. The genes are TRBV11-1 and TRBJ1-2; no clear D. Trimming took off 4 bases at V and 7 bases at J, with 31 bases between the two ends. The CDR3 totals 19 residues. The germline CDR1 and CDR2 sequences are SGHAT and FQDESV (reference sequence). In DNA, the CDR3 is TGTGCCAGCAGCTCCCGCTCTTCGGACTCCGGATATGGTTGGTCTGGCTACACCTTC. This gives the protein CASSSRSSDSGYGWSGYTF.

This clonotype was counted a few times. This rearrangement joins TRBV14 to TRBJ2-3; weak D call: TRBD1 (7 bases). CDR3 length: 16 residues. Germline V gene lookup returns CDR1 SGHDN and CDR2 FVKESK. Trimming left V 3 bases short and J 5 bases short, with 18 bases between. The CDR3: CASSHPRRGRVDTQYF. DNA for the CDR3: TGTGCCAGCAGCCACCCCCGGAGGGGGCGCGTAGATACGCAGTATTTT.

This clonotype turned up a few times. V and J are TRBV7-9 and TRBJ1-6; TRBD1 is a possible D gene (5 bases). V lost 4 bases and J lost 7, with 14 bases in between. Per the germline V gene, CDR1 is SEHNR and CDR2 is FQNEAQ (reference sequence). This CDR3 is built from 15 residues. The CDR3 bases are TGTGCCAGCAGCTCACAGGCTCAAGGAAATTCACCCCTCCACTTT. Translating it yields CASSSQAQGNSPLHF.

This chain uses TRBV19 with TRBJ2-1; weak D call: TRBD1 (6 bases). V was shortened by 1 base and J by 6 bases, with 13 bases between the two germline ends. CDR1 is LNHDA, CDR2 SQIVND, per germline (reference sequence). CDR3 length: 15 residues. The CDR3 DNA follows: TGTGCCAGTAGTATAGCGCCCGGGACACGCAATGAGCAGTTCTTC. As protein: CASSIAPGTRNEQFF.

This clonotype has only a few counts. The CDR3 DNA reads TGCGCCAGCAGCTCGGCCAACCTGCAGTATTTT. Translating it yields CASSSANLQYF. The V call is TRBV5-1, the J call TRBJ2-3; D gene uncertain. Per the germline V gene, CDR1 is SGHRS and CDR2 is YFSETQ. The V end was cut by 3 bases, the J end by 11 bases, with 10 bases between. This CDR3 is built from 11 residues. The full variable domain, with the rest looked up from reference TRBV5-1 and TRBJ2-3, is KAGVTQTPRYLIKTRGQQVTLSCSPISGHRSVSWYQQTPGQGLQFLFEYFSETQRNKGNFPGRFSGRQFSNSRSEMNVSTLELGDSALYLCASSSANLQYFGPGTRLTVL.

There are a few counts of this clonotype. The chain employs TRBV29-1 and TRBJ2-3; D is unresolved. The CDR3 contains 14 residues. CDR1 and CDR2 from the germline V gene are SQVTM and ANQGSEA. V was cut by 6 bases and J by 0 bases, with 13 bases left in between. This CDR3 reads CSVATGPSTDTQYF. The CDR3 DNA sequence: TGCAGCGTGGCTACCGGACCTAGCACAGATACGCAGTATTTT.

This clonotype was counted a few times. The rearrangement links TRBV20-1 to TRBJ2-7; no firm D call. Germline V gene lookup returns CDR1 DFQATT and CDR2 SNEGSKA (reference sequence). The CDR3 covers 15 residues. Between the trimmed V and J ends, which lost 2 bases and 3 bases, there was a span of 17 bases. This chain's CDR3 is CSARSPGGPGYEQYF. DNA for the CDR3: TGCAGTGCTAGATCACCCGGTGGTCCCGGCTACGAGCAGTACTTC.

This clonotype was observed many times. The chain carries TRBV5-1 and TRBJ1-1; D gene ambiguous. Trimming removed 0 bases from V and 0 bases from J, with 9 bases in between. The CDR3 length is 15 residues. Germline V gene sequence: CDR1 SGHRS, CDR2 YFSETQ. CDR3 nucleotide sequence: TGCGCCAGCAGCTTGGGACTAGTGCTGAACACTGAAGCTTTCTTT. It codes for CASSLGLVLNTEAFF.

The chain joins TRBV27 to TRBJ2-3, with TRBD1 identical over 8 bases. The germline CDR1 and CDR2 sequences are MNHEY and SMNVEV (reference sequence). V shed 6 bases and J 4 bases; nucleotides not matched to a gene: 9. The CDR3 contains 15 residues. The CDR3 coding sequence is TGTGCCAGCAGCCCTGGACAGGGCGTCCCAGATACGCAGTATTTT. This gives the protein CASSPGQGVPDTQYF.

At least ten counts were recorded for this clonotype. This chain connects TRBV3-1 to TRBJ1-5; D gene uncertain. V gave up 2 bases and J gave up 4 bases, with 6 bases separating them. In germline, CDR1 is LGHDT, CDR2 YNNKEL (reference sequence). The CDR3 runs 13 residues. This chain's CDR3 is CASSQRENQPQHF. DNA for the CDR3: TGTGCCAGCAGCCAAAGAGAGAATCAGCCCCAGCATTTT.

The chain has TRBV29-1 and TRBJ1-2; D not certain. CDR1 is SQVTM, CDR2 ANQGSEA, per germline. The V and J ends lost 4 bases and 3 bases respectively, with 9 bases between them. The length of the CDR3 is 12 residues. The CDR3 region has the DNA TGCAGCGTTGTCCGGCAGGACTATGGCTACACCTTC. This encodes CSVVRQDYGYTF. The full variable domain, rest sourced from reference TRBV29-1 and TRBJ1-2, is SAVISQKPSRDICQRGTSLTIQCQVDSQVTMMFWYRQQPGQSLTLIATANQGSEATYESGFVIDKFPISRPNLTFSTLTVSNMSPEDSSIYLCSVVRQDYGYTFGSGTRLTVV.

The chain uses TRBV30 and TRBJ1-2; D ambiguous. This CDR3 spans 16 amino acids. V gave up 0 bases and J gave up 3 bases, with 17 bases separating them. Germline V gene data show CDR1 as GTSNPN and CDR2 as SVGIG (reference sequence). CDR3: CAWSVPVGPVYYGYTF. The CDR3 DNA reads as TGTGCCTGGAGTGTACCGGTCGGTCCCGTTTACTATGGCTACACCTTC.

The chain is built from TRBV5-1 and TRBJ1-2; no clear D gene. Germline loops: CDR1 SGHRS, CDR2 YFSETQ. The V end lost 0 bases, the J end lost 0 bases, and 9 bases lay between the germline ends. The CDR3 spans 15 residues. For the CDR3, the DNA is TGCGCCAGCAGCTTGGGTGGCTCAGCTAACTATGGCTACACCTTC. Translation: CASSLGGSANYGYTF.

The J gene is TRBJ2-3, the V gene TRBV18; D not resolved. Between the trimmed V and J ends, which lost 3 bases and 2 bases, there was a span of 9 bases. This CDR3 is 14 amino acids long. CDR1 is KGHSH and CDR2 is LQKENI in the germline V gene. The CDR3 here is CASSPPRNTDTQYF. CDR3 nucleotide sequence: TGTGCCAGCTCACCGCCCAGGAACACAGATACGCAGTATTTT.

The chain has TRBV24-1 and TRBJ2-5; 7 nucleotides line up with TRBD2. J was trimmed by 5 bases and V by 0 bases; bases with no gene match: 8. This CDR3 has 16 amino acids. Germline values: CDR1 KGHDR, CDR2 SFDVKD. The CDR3 reads CATSDLPREGQETQYF. The CDR3 coding sequence is TGTGCCACCAGTGATTTGCCAAGGGAGGGTCAGGAGACCCAGTACTTC.

This clonotype was counted a few times. The V gene is TRBV12-3 or TRBV12-4, the J gene TRBJ1-2; D unresolved. V shed 6 bases and J shed 7 bases, with 15 bases lying between them. This CDR3 has 13 residues. CDR3 nucleotide sequence: TGTGCCAGCAGCTTACTCAGACAAGGTGGCTACACCTTC. It translates to CASSLLRQGGYTF.

The CDR3 here is CASSLLGGGRFNEQFF. CDR3 DNA: TGCGCCAGCAGCTTGCTGGGGGGGGGGCGATTCAATGAGCAGTTCTTC. The gene calls are TRBV5-1 and TRBJ2-1, with D perhaps TRBD2 (7 bases). V was cut by 1 base and J by 6 bases, with 17 bases left in between. The CDR3 loop spans 16 amino acids. CDR1 and CDR2 from the germline V gene are SGHRS and YFSETQ.

The chain employs TRBV12-3 or TRBV12-4 and TRBJ2-5; 9 bases line up with TRBD2. The CDR3 is made up of 14 amino acids. J gave up 8 bases and V 6 bases, and 10 bases lay outside the gene matches. The CDR3 DNA sequence: TGTGCCAGCAGATTTAGCGGGAGCCTAGGAACCCAGTACTTC. Translated: CASRFSGSLGTQYF.

This clonotype was observed a handful of times. The chain employs TRBV12-3 or TRBV12-4 and TRBJ1-2, with a possible D match to TRBD1 (5 bases). Trimming took off 5 bases at V and 3 bases at J, with 10 bases between the two ends. The CDR3 spans 13 residues. CDR3 sequence reads: CASSPQGDYGYTF. The CDR3 nucleotides are TGTGCCAGCAGTCCTCAGGGTGACTATGGCTACACCTTC.